These T cell receptor beta chains were read from a single sample in a study of T cell responses to AZD1222 COVID-19 vaccine. Here immunoSEQ multiplex PCR was the method, and the copy in TCRdb shows in-frame clones only, minus some. The sample has 100,000 to 150,000 clones, 70% to 90% seen once. Sequenced here: peripheral blood, sampled on day 0 of AZD1222 vaccination. The receptors here all came from an adult in good health. Each CDR3 is given with its conserved first and last residue. The D gene is left open where the match is weak.

j_call d_call v_call cdr3_aa
TRBJ2-5 - TRBV7-9 CAGQGQNQETQYF
TRBJ1-3 - TRBV11-2 CASGGHISGNTIYF
TRBJ1-2 - TRBV28 CASSPTMGEGYTF
TRBJ2-2 TRBD2 TRBV19 CASSPRTSGVHTGELFF
TRBJ1-6 TRBD1 TRBV5-6 CASSWGQNSPLHF
- TRBD1 TRBV10-1 CASSAGTVSEQYF
TRBJ2-1 - TRBV25-1 CASSEAGRDGNEQFF
TRBJ1-5 - TRBV5-4 CASSLDNQPQHF
TRBJ2-7 TRBD2 TRBV3-1/TRBV3-2 CASSQGSGGVYEQYF
TRBJ2-7 TRBD2 TRBV2 CASHTTSGGVEQYF
TRBJ2-1 TRBD2 TRBV7-9 CASSYRLAGEQFF
TRBJ2-7 TRBD1 TRBV11-2 CASSLGTGYEQYF